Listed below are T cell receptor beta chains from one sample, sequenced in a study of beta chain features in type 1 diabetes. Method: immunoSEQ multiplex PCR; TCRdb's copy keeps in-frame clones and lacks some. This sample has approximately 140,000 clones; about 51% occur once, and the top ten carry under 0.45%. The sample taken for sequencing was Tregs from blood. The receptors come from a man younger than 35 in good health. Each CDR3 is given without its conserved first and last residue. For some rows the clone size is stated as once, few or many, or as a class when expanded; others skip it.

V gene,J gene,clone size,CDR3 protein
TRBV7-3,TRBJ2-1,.,ASSLTAGGPYNEQF
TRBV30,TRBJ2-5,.,AWSPGTLGRGETQY
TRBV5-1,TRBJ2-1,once,ASSLARTSGNYNEQF
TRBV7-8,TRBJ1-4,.,ASSHRGSGGEKLF
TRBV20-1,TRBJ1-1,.,SASTGTGAF
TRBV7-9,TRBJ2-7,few,ASTIGGGSYEQY
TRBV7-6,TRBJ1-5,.,ASSPGTGLPQH
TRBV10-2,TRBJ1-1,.,ASSEWALNTEAF
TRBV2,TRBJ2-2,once,ASKGSLRGQTTGELF
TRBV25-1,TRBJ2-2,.,ASSEYSQGYTGELF
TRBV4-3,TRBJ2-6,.,ASSPRQGAISGANVLT
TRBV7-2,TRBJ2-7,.,ASSLATSGAYEQY
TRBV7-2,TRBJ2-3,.,ASSSGHPTDTQY
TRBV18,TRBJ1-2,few,ASTARTAEYT
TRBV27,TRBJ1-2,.,ASRTTGGNYGYT
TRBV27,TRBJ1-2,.,ASSPRASNYGYT
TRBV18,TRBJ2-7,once,ASSPGTGSIYEQY
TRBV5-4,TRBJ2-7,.,ASSLAGGRAVQY
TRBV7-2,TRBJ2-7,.,ASRGTAISYEQY
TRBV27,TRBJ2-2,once,ASSPGLAGGRVGGELF
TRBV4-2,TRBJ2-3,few,ASSSGLAGHLDTQY
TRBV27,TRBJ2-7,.,ASSLAGLAGSYEQY
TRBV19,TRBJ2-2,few,ASSIRGGLGAGELF
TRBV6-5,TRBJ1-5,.,ASSQSGGPGGPQH
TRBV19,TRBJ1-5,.,ASSRGQSQPQH
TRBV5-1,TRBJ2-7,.,ASSLGDRSDEQY
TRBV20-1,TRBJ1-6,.,SAGTTSPLH
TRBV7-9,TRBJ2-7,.,ASSLAGGQASY
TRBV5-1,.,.,ASSQGGISYEQY
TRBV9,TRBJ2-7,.,ASSNLYEQY
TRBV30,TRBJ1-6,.,AWSVDRGNSPLH
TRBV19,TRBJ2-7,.,ASGMGTGIYEQY
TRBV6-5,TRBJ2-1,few,ASSYSRQRNNEQF
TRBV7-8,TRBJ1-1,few,ASSLAFGAGVNTEAF
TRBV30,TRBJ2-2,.,AWIRAGNTGELF
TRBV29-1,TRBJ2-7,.,SVGSGIEQY
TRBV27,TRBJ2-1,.,ASSTGTSGGAGEQF
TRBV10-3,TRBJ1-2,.,AMSFGSHSGYT
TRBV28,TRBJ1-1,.,ASQRGGNTEAF
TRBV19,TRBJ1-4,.,ASSMSTGGREKLF
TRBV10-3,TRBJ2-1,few,AISDYRGLAGRNWDNEQF
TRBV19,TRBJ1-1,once,ASSRSTRTEAF
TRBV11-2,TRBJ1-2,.,ASSSQLSGVDGYT
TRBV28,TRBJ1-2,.,ASSAYLRDNYGYT
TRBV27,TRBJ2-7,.,ASSSISSYEQY
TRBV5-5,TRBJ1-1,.,ASSFDRRNTEAF
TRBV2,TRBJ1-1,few,ASRILTGGNTEAF
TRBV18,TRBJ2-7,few,ASSQGTGRTSLYEQY
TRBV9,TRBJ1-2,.,ASSVGSGGYGYT
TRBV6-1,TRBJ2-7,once,ATQGGDEQY